These T cell receptor beta chains were read from a single sample in a study of cytomegalovirus exposure and HLA in healthy donors. The protocol was immunoSEQ multiplex PCR, while the TCRdb copy is restricted to in-frame clones and leaves out a portion. The table shows 150,000 to 200,000 clones, with 75% to 80% occurring only once. The sequenced sample was PBMCs. The receptors were gathered from a woman aged 50 to 60 in good health and CMV-seropositive. CDR3s include the opening cysteine and the closing phenylalanine or tryptophan. D genes are given only for firm matches. Clone sizes are given selectively: once, few, many, or a class where the clone is expanded.

D gene: .
J gene: TRBJ1-4
V gene: TRBV2
clone size: .
CDR3 DNA: TGTGCCAGCAGTGACCGACAGGCTAATGAAAAACTGTTTTTT
CDR3 protein: CASSDRQANEKLFF

D gene: .
J gene: TRBJ2-5
V gene: TRBV5-1
clone size: .
CDR3 DNA: TGCGCCAGCAGCCTCACAGGATCCGGGCAAGAGACCCAGTACTTC
CDR3 protein: CASSLTGSGQETQYF

D gene: .
J gene: TRBJ2-7
V gene: TRBV13
clone size: .
CDR3 DNA: TGTGCCAGCAGCACCGGGACGGGGGACTACGAGCAGTACTTC
CDR3 protein: CASSTGTGDYEQYF

D gene: .
J gene: TRBJ1-2
V gene: TRBV7-2
clone size: once
CDR3 DNA: TGTGCCAGCAGCTTAGCTGGGACACCGAATGGCTACACCTTC
CDR3 protein: CASSLAGTPNGYTF

D gene: .
J gene: TRBJ2-5
V gene: TRBV6-6
clone size: .
CDR3 DNA: TGTGCCAGCAGTCACACAGGGACCCAGTACTTC
CDR3 protein: CASSHTGTQYF

D gene: TRBD2
J gene: TRBJ2-5
V gene: TRBV5-4
clone size: .
CDR3 DNA: TGTGCCAGCAGGGCTACTAGCGGGAGGGCCCAAGAGACCCAGTACTTC
CDR3 protein: CASRATSGRAQETQYF

D gene: .
J gene: TRBJ1-1
V gene: TRBV4-1
clone size: .
CDR3 DNA: TGCGCCAGCAGCCCACAACTAGAAGACACTGAAGCTTTCTTT
CDR3 protein: CASSPQLEDTEAFF

D gene: TRBD2
J gene: TRBJ2-3
V gene: TRBV28
clone size: few
CDR3 DNA: TGTGCCAGCAGGGGGACTAGCGGGGGTGTTAAAGATACGCAGTATTTT
CDR3 protein: CASRGTSGGVKDTQYF

D gene: .
J gene: TRBJ1-6
V gene: TRBV11-2
clone size: .
CDR3 DNA: TGTGCCAGCAGTTTTATGAATTCACCCCTCCACTTT
CDR3 protein: CASSFMNSPLHF

D gene: TRBD1
J gene: TRBJ2-7
V gene: TRBV29-1
clone size: .
CDR3 DNA: TGCAGCGTTGAAGAAGGGAGACAGGGGGCCCCTAGGGAGCAGTACTTC
CDR3 protein: CSVEEGRQGAPREQYF

D gene: .
J gene: TRBJ2-5
V gene: TRBV6-1
clone size: .
CDR3 DNA: TGTGCCAGCAGCCTTTTGAGGGACACCCAAGAGACCCAGTACTTC
CDR3 protein: CASSLLRDTQETQYF

D gene: .
J gene: TRBJ2-7
V gene: TRBV21-1
clone size: .
CDR3 DNA: TGTGCCAGCAGCAAAGTCAGGACAGGGGACTACGAGCAGTACTTC
CDR3 protein: CASSKVRTGDYEQYF

D gene: .
J gene: TRBJ1-2
V gene: TRBV19
clone size: .
CDR3 DNA: TGTGCCAGTAGTATAGGAGGAGGGACCAGAATCTTC
CDR3 protein: CASSIGGGTRIF

D gene: .
J gene: TRBJ2-5
V gene: TRBV10-3
clone size: .
CDR3 DNA: TGTGCCATCAGTGAGTCCCGCGCCCAGTACTTC
CDR3 protein: CAISESRAQYF